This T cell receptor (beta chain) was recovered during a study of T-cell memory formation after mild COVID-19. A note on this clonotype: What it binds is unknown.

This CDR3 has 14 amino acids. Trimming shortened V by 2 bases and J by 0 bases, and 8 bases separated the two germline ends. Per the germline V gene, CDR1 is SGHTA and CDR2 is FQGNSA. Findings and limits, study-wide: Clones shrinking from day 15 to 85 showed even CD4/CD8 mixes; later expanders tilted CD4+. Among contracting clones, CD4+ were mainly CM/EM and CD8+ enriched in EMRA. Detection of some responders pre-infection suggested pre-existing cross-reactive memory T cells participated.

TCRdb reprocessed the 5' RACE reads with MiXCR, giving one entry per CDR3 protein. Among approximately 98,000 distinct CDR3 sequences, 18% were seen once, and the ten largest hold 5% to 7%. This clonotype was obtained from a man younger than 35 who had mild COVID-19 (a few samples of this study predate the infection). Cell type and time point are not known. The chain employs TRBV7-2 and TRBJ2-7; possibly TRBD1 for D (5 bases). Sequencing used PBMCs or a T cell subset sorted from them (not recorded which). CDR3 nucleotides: TGTGCCAGCAGCTTAACAGGAGACTCCTACGAGCAGTACGTC. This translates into CASSLTGDSYEQYV.